This T cell receptor (beta chain) was identified in a study of breast tumors, draining lymph nodes, adjacent tissues. The CDR3 loop spans 15 amino acids. Trimming removed 2 bases from V and 1 base from J, with 11 bases in between. The germline CDR1 and CDR2 sequences are MNHEY and SVGAGI. This clonotype was found once. The antigen is undetermined. Via MiXCR, TCRdb re-called the multiplex PCR reads, giving one row per CDR3 protein. The table records under 350,000 distinct CDR3 sequences, 30% to 35% of them present only once. The study, taken as a whole, reports: Luminal-like breast cancer showed significantly greater tumor-nontumor repertoire similarity than basal-like breast cancer did. Data fit most tumor T cells coming from lymph node, expanding in tumor. Tumor T cell lymph node origin was a supported hypothesis, not proven. Tumors had less TCR diversity than lymph nodes, more than nontumor tissue.

The lymph nodes were axillary draining lymph nodes from breast cancer patients. The receptor's source is a female donor with breast cancer. Some clones in this sample may be carry-over from other donors' samples. The specimen was axillary lymph node tissue. The gene calls are TRBV6-5 and TRBJ1-1, with unresolved D. The CDR3 reads CASSYVGGENTEAFF. CDR3 in DNA: TGTGCCAGCAGTTACGTGGGCGGGGAGAACACTGAAGCTTTCTTT.